This TCR beta chain stems from a study of T cell repertoires in cytomegalovirus infection. Across the whole study: A matching HLA type, together with CMV infection, was signaled by public TCR beta signatures. General study findings and limits: Summed frequency of shared TCR beta families picked out CMV carriers who also had the relevant HLA. Clonotypes of TCR beta that were HLA-C-restricted and CMV-specific dominated the ex vivo response.

This clonotype has ten or more counts. Its antigen is unknown. This CDR3 spans 16 amino acids. J was trimmed by 3 bases and V by 1 base; bases with no gene match: 4. The germline gives CDR1 SGHTA, CDR2 FQGNSA. Using its own MiXCR run on the reads, TCRdb lists one record per CDR3 protein. The repertoire holds hundreds of thousands of distinct CDR3 sequences, with around a tenth as singletons. The gene calls are TRBV7-2 and TRBJ2-2, with 8 positions matching TRBD1. Sequencing was done on a sample of PBMCs. The TCR comes from a human donor in good health (CMV status not recorded). Some clones in this sample may be carry-over from other donors' samples. In DNA form, the CDR3 reads TGTGCCAGCAGCTTAGAGCCAGGGGGCCACACCGGGGAGCTGTTTTTT. Its translation is CASSLEPGGHTGELFF.